This T cell receptor beta chain was found in a study of T cell changes during pregnancy in multiple sclerosis. From germline, CDR1 is LGHNA and CDR2 YNFKEQ. This CDR3 region has 20 residues. V gave up 4 bases and J gave up 7 bases, with 31 bases separating them. TCRdb's table, derived via immunoSEQ multiplex PCR, lists solely in-frame clones and lacks some. The repertoire holds 35,000 to 40,000 clones, with roughly 93% as singletons. The origin of this receptor is a female donor with multiple sclerosis, enrolled in a pregnancy study. The J gene is TRBJ2-2, the V gene TRBV4-2, with D perhaps matching TRBD1 (6 bases). Sequences were derived from CD4+ T cells from peripheral blood mononuclear cells, sampled in the second trimester of pregnancy. The CDR3 sequence is CASSLKPPNLAWGPDGELFF. CDR3 coding DNA: TGTGCCAGCAGCCTTAAACCACCCAATCTTGCGTGGGGGCCGGACGGGGAGCTGTTTTTT.